This is a list of T cell receptor beta chains from one sample in a study of EBV T-cell therapy then PD-1 blockade in nasopharyngeal carcinoma. TCRdb's table, derived via immunoSEQ multiplex PCR, lists solely in-frame clones and lacks some. The sample has about 22,000 clones; roughly four fifths are singletons. The antigens these receptors bind are not known. Here the sequenced sample was CD8+ T cells from blood, taken at day -245 from a patient whose treatment included autologous EBV-specific T cells and nivolumab. These receptors originate from a man aged 40-49 years with nasopharyngeal carcinoma. Both conserved end residues are part of each CDR3. Each record gives: J gene, D gene, CDR3 length, clone size, V gene, CDR3 protein, CDR3 DNA. The D gene is left open where the match is weak. Clone size is given for some rows only: seen once, a few or many times, or a class if the clone is expanded.

>TRBJ1-1|NA|14|NA|TRBV9
CASSVGGIETEAFF
TGTGCCAGCAGCGTAGGGGGTATAGAAACTGAAGCTTTCTTT
>TRBJ2-3|NA|16|once|TRBV6-1
CASSEDGFDGTDTQYF
TGTGCCAGCAGTGAAGATGGCTTCGACGGCACAGATACGCAGTATTTT
>TRBJ2-7|NA|13|NA|TRBV2
CASSVTGPNEQYF
TGTGCCAGCAGTGTGACAGGACCTAACGAGCAGTACTTC
>TRBJ2-1|TRBD1|15|NA|TRBV2
CASRTGTGGWDEQFF
TGTGCCAGCAGGACCGGGACAGGGGGCTGGGATGAGCAGTTCTTC
>TRBJ1-6|TRBD1|16|NA|TRBV7-9
CASSPGQGGPNSPLHF
TGTGCCAGCAGCCCTGGACAGGGGGGACCAAATTCACCCCTCCACTTT
>TRBJ2-1|NA|17|few|TRBV28
CASSPWGGGGEYNEQFF
TGTGCCAGCAGCCCATGGGGGGGAGGGGGCGAATACAATGAGCAGTTCTTC
>TRBJ1-2|NA|14|NA|TRBV4-1
CASSPAGRGYGYTF
TGCGCCAGCAGTCCCGCTGGCAGGGGCTATGGCTACACCTTC
>TRBJ2-3|TRBD1|17|NA|TRBV15
CATSRNRDRPLGDTQYF
TGTGCCACCAGCAGGAACCGGGACAGGCCTTTAGGAGATACGCAGTATTTT
>TRBJ2-7|NA|12|few|TRBV2
CASREGMGEQYF
TGTGCCAGCAGGGAGGGAATGGGCGAGCAGTACTTC
>TRBJ2-1|TRBD2|16|NA|TRBV5-1
CASSLAGGDTYNEQFF
TGCGCCAGCAGCTTGGCCGGGGGGGACACCTACAATGAGCAGTTCTTC
>TRBJ2-7|NA|13|NA|TRBV7-6
CASSPGPNYEQYF
TGTGCCAGCAGCCCGGGACCCAACTACGAGCAGTACTTC
>TRBJ2-3|NA|14|NA|TRBV7-9
CASSPGGSGDTQYF
TGTGCCAGCAGCCCAGGGGGGAGTGGGGATACGCAGTATTTT
>TRBJ1-1|NA|15|NA|TRBV5-4
CASSLRGSEGTEAFF
TGTGCCAGCAGCTTGAGGGGGTCTGAGGGCACTGAAGCTTTCTTT
>TRBJ1-2|NA|14|NA|TRBV4-1
CASSLKGSYYGYTF
TGCGCCAGCAGCCTGAAGGGGTCATACTATGGCTACACCTTC
>TRBJ2-1|NA|14|NA|TRBV9
CASSVGVGLNEQFF
TGTGCCAGCAGCGTAGGTGTAGGGCTAAATGAGCAGTTCTTC
>TRBJ2-1|NA|10|NA|TRBV6-6
CASGPNEQFF
TGTGCCAGCGGCCCTAATGAGCAGTTCTTC
>TRBJ1-1|NA|10|medium-sized|TRBV2
CASSVGEAFF
TGTGCCAGCAGTGTTGGTGAAGCTTTCTTT
>TRBJ2-7|NA|15|NA|TRBV2
CASSEQGGISYEQYF
TGTGCCAGCAGTGAACAGGGCGGGATCTCCTACGAGCAGTACTTC
>TRBJ2-1|TRBD1|15|NA|TRBV5-1
CASSLATGKYNEQFF
TGCGCCAGCAGCTTGGCGACAGGGAAGTACAATGAGCAGTTCTTC
>TRBJ1-2|NA|12|NA|TRBV28
CASRGDNYGYTF
TGTGCCAGCAGGGGGGATAACTATGGCTACACCTTC
>TRBJ2-1|TRBD2|16|NA|TRBV6-4
CASSDSPGSGGDEQFF
TGTGCCAGCAGTGACTCCCCGGGTAGCGGGGGGGATGAGCAGTTCTTC
>TRBJ1-5|NA|15|NA|TRBV7-9
CASSLAEAGDQPQHF
TGTGCCAGCAGCTTAGCGGAGGCAGGGGATCAGCCCCAGCATTTT
>TRBJ2-7|TRBD1|13|NA|TRBV29-1
CSVADRAYVEQYF
TGCAGCGTTGCTGACAGGGCCTACGTAGAGCAGTACTTC
>TRBJ1-2|NA|12|NA|TRBV6-5
CASSSLGYGYTF
TGTGCCAGCAGTTCCCTTGGCTATGGCTACACCTTC
>TRBJ2-7|NA|16|NA|TRBV6-2/TRBV6-3
CASSYLPGDFSYEQYF
TGTGCCAGCAGTTACCTGCCGGGAGACTTCTCCTACGAGCAGTACTTC
>TRBJ2-7|TRBD2|15|NA|TRBV15
CATSRVLEGGDEQYF
TGTGCCACCAGCAGAGTCCTTGAGGGAGGGGACGAGCAGTACTTC
>TRBJ2-3|TRBD2|16|NA|TRBV28
CASSLLGLGLTDTQYF
TGTGCCAGCAGTTTATTGGGACTAGGGTTAACAGATACGCAGTATTTT
>TRBJ2-3|NA|15|NA|TRBV3-1/TRBV3-2
CASSPVGSSTDTQYF
TGTGCCAGCAGCCCGGTCGGGTCAAGCACAGATACGCAGTATTTT
>TRBJ2-1|TRBD1|16|NA|TRBV7-6
CASSLLGTGSYNEQFF
TGTGCCAGCAGCTTATTAGGGACAGGGTCCTACAATGAGCAGTTCTTC
>TRBJ1-2|NA|14|NA|TRBV27
CASSLYGSGNGYTF
TGTGCCAGCAGTTTATACGGGTCAGGGAATGGCTACACCTTC
>TRBJ2-1|NA|13|NA|TRBV19
CASSTGLRGEQFF
TGTGCCAGTAGTACAGGGTTACGGGGTGAGCAGTTCTTC
>TRBJ1-6|NA|19|NA|TRBV7-8
CASSLVGGGRGPANSPLHF
TGTGCCAGCAGCTTAGTAGGGGGGGGCAGGGGCCCGGCCAATTCACCCCTCCACTTT
>TRBJ1-5|NA|13|NA|TRBV6-2/TRBV6-3
CASSPSENQPQHF
TGTGCCAGCAGCCCTTCGGAGAATCAGCCCCAGCATTTT
>TRBJ2-7|NA|15|NA|TRBV15
CATSREPGGADEQYF
TGTGCCACCAGCAGAGAACCGGGGGGCGCGGACGAGCAGTACTTC
>TRBJ1-1|NA|11|NA|TRBV12-3/TRBV12-4
CASSLGPGAFF
TGTGCCAGCAGTCTCGGGCCCGGAGCTTTCTTT
>TRBJ1-3|NA|14|medium-sized|TRBV4-1
CASSHPSTGNTIYF
TGCGCCAGCAGCCATCCCTCAACCGGAAACACCATATATTTT
>TRBJ1-5|NA|16|once|TRBV4-1
CASSLRSDGGNQPQHF
TGCGCCAGCAGCCTCAGATCGGACGGTGGCAATCAGCCCCAGCATTTT
>TRBJ2-7|TRBD1|16|NA|TRBV4-1
CASSQDPGQGAYEQYF
TGCGCCAGCAGCCAAGACCCAGGACAGGGGGCCTACGAGCAGTACTTC
>TRBJ2-1|TRBD2|19|once|TRBV9
CASSVGGLAGGAPYNEQFF
TGTGCCAGCAGCGTAGGCGGACTAGCGGGGGGCGCCCCTTACAATGAGCAGTTCTTC
>TRBJ2-1|NA|14|NA|TRBV5-8
CASSLAQGWNEQFF
TGTGCCAGCAGCTTGGCCCAGGGGTGGAATGAGCAGTTCTTC
>TRBJ1-1|TRBD1|16|few|TRBV6-4
CASSRGTGVLNTEAFF
TGTGCCAGCAGTCGCGGGACAGGGGTTCTGAACACTGAAGCTTTCTTT
>TRBJ2-1|TRBD2|15|NA|TRBV4-2
CASSQDPGGANEQFF
TGTGCCAGCAGCCAAGATCCGGGGGGGGCCAATGAGCAGTTCTTC
>TRBJ1-1|TRBD1|18|once|TRBV9
CASSVATGDRGRGTEAFF
TGTGCCAGCAGCGTAGCCACGGGAGACAGGGGGCGCGGCACTGAAGCTTTCTTT
>TRBJ1-1|NA|15|NA|TRBV10-3
CAISSTGGMNTEAFF
TGTGCCATCAGTTCGACAGGTGGGATGAACACTGAAGCTTTCTTT
>TRBJ2-5|NA|13|once|TRBV7-9
CASSLRHFKTQYF
TGTGCCAGCAGCTTACGGCACTTTAAGACCCAGTACTTC
>TRBJ1-6|TRBD1|15|NA|TRBV5-4
CASSFDRGGGSPLHF
TGTGCCAGCAGCTTCGACAGGGGAGGAGGTTCACCCCTCCACTTT
>TRBJ2-1|TRBD2|19|NA|TRBV7-6
CASSLALAGGKGPTHEQFF
TGTGCCAGCAGCTTAGCTCTAGCGGGGGGGAAAGGACCTACGCATGAGCAGTTCTTC